The entry below gives a single T cell receptor (beta chain) sequence along with its context. Antigen specificity is unknown. The PCR had 60 Vbeta and 13 Jbeta primers. The table came from immunoSEQ multiplex PCR; TCRdb's copy has only in-frame clones and leaves some out. Among roughly 130,000 clones listed, approximately 67% were seen once. The data were obtained in a study of cytomegalovirus exposure and HLA in healthy donors. Study-wide results and caveats: A classifier reportedly called cytomegalovirus status with high sensitivity and specificity. In a later analysis, V- and J-gene trimming of beta chains associated with a DCLRE1C missense variant, replicated independently. Later work showed greater clonal expansion in HLA-associated TCR beta chains than in equally common others.

Germline CDR1 reads MDHEN; CDR2 reads SYDVKM. There are 15 residues in the CDR3. Trimming cost V 6 bases and J 1 base, with 13 bases left between them. This receptor was identified in a woman aged 55-70 years in good health and CMV-seronegative. Sequenced sample: PBMCs. The J gene is TRBJ1-3, the V gene TRBV28; D is perhaps TRBD1 (5 bases). In DNA form, the CDR3 reads TGTGCCAGCAGCACGGGGGGTCCATCTGGAAACACCATATATTTT. Residues: CASSTGGPSGNTIYF.